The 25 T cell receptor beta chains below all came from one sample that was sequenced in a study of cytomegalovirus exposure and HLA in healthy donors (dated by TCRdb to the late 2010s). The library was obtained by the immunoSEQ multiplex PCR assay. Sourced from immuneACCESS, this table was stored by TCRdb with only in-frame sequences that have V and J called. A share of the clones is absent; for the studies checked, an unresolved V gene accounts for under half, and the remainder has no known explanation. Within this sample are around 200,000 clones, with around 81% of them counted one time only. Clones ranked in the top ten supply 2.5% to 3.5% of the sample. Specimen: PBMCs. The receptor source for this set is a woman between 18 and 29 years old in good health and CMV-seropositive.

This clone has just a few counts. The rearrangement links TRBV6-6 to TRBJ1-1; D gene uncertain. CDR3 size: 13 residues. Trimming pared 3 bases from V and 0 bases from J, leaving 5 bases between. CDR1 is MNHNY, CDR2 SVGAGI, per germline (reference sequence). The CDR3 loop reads CASSYIVNTEAFF. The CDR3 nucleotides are TGTGCCAGCAGTTATATAGTGAACACTGAAGCTTTCTTT.

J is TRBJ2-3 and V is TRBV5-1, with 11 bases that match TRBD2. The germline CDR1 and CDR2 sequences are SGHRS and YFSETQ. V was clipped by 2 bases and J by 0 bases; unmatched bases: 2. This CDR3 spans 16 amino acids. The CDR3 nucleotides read TGCGCCAGCAGCTTAATAGCGGGGGGGAGCACAGATACGCAGTATTTT. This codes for CASSLIAGGSTDTQYF. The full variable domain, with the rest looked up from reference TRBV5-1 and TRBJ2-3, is KAGVTQTPRYLIKTRGQQVTLSCSPISGHRSVSWYQQTPGQGLQFLFEYFSETQRNKGNFPGRFSGRQFSNSRSEMNVSTLELGDSALYLCASSLIAGGSTDTQYFGPGTRLTVL.

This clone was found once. Here the CDR3 reads CASSQGVIEAFF. In DNA form, the CDR3 reads TGTGCCAGCAGCCAGGGGGTAATTGAAGCTTTCTTT. The chain uses TRBV11-2 and TRBJ1-1; 7 nucleotides agree with TRBD1. CDR1 is SGHAT, CDR2 FQNNGV, per germline. V lost 5 bases, J lost 7 bases, and 4 bases stayed unmatched. The CDR3 runs to 12 residues.

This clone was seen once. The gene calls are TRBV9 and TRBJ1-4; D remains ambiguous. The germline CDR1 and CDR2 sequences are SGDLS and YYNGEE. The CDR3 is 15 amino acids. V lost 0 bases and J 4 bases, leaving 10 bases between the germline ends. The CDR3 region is CASSVGQVNNEKLFF. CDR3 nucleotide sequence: TGTGCCAGCAGCGTAGGGCAGGTTAATAATGAAAAACTGTTTTTT.

The CDR3 loop is CATSRVGTGGFPNTEAFF. The CDR3, as DNA: TGTGCCACCAGCAGAGTGGGGACAGGGGGTTTCCCAAACACTGAAGCTTTCTTT. The chain joins TRBV15 to TRBJ1-1, with 11 bases matching TRBD1. Germline CDR1 LNHNV, CDR2 YYDKDF (reference sequence). The CDR3 is 18 amino acids. V dropped 1 base and J dropped 2; count of bases not matched to a gene: 9.

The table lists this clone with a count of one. CDR3 loop: CASRQYGNTEAFF. The CDR3 DNA sequence: TGTGCCAGCAGGCAATACGGGAACACTGAAGCTTTCTTT. The rearrangement links TRBV27 to TRBJ1-1; no clear D. In germline, CDR1 is MNHEY, CDR2 SMNVEV (reference sequence). The CDR3 runs 13 residues. V gave up 6 bases and J gave up 1 base, with 9 bases separating them.

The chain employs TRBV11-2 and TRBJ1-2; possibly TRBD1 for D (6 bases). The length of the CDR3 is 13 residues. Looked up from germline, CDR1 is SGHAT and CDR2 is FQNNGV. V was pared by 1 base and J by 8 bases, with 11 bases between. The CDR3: CASSLGTAEGYTF. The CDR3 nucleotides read TGTGCCAGCAGCTTAGGGACAGCGGAAGGCTACACCTTC.

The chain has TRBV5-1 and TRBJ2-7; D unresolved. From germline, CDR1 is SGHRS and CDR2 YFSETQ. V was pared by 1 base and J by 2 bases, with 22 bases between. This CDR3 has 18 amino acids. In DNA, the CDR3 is TGCGCCAGCAGCTTGTTTTACCAGGCAAGATCTTCGACCTACGAGCAGTACTTC. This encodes CASSLFYQARSSTYEQYF.

This CDR3 is CASSLGVVNTGELFF. The CDR3 DNA follows: TGTGCCAGCAGCTTGGGTGTAGTGAACACCGGGGAGCTGTTTTTT. The J gene is TRBJ2-2, the V gene TRBV5-5, with D hard to call. Trimming removed 0 bases at V and 1 base at J, with 7 bases between. In germline, CDR1 is SGHKS, CDR2 YYEKEE (reference sequence). CDR3 length: 15 residues.

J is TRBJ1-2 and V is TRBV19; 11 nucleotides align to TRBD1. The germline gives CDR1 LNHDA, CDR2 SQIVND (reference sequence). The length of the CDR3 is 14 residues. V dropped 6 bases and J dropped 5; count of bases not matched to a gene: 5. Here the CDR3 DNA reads TGTGCCAGTAGGCGGACAGGGGGCGTATATGGCTACACCTTC. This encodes CASRRTGGVYGYTF. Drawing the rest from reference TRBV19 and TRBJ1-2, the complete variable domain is DGGITQSPKYLFRKEGQNVTLSCEQNLNHDAMYWYRQDPGQGLRLIYYSQIVNDFQKGDIAEGYSVSREKKESFPLTVTSAQKNPTAFYLCASRRTGGVYGYTFGSGTRLTVV.

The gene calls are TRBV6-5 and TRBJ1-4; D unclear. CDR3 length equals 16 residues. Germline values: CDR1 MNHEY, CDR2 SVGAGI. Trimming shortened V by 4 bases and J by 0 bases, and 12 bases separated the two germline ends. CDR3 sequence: CASSFGEGATNEKLFF. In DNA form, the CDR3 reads TGTGCCAGCAGTTTCGGGGAGGGAGCAACTAATGAAAAACTGTTTTTT.

CDR3 sequence (DNA): TGTGCCAGCAGCAAACACCGGGGGAACACTGAAGCTTTCTTT. It codes for CASSKHRGNTEAFF. This chain connects TRBV27 to TRBJ1-1; D is unresolved. CDR1 MNHEY and CDR2 SMNVEV come from the germline V gene (reference sequence). The CDR3 is made up of 14 amino acids. Trimming removed 6 bases at V and 1 base at J, with 12 bases between.

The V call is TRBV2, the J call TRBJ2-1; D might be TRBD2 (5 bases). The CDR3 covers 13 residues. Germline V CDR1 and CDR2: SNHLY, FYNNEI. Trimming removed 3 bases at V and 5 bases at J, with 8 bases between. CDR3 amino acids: CASSEERDNEQFF. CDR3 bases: TGTGCCAGCAGTGAGGAGAGGGACAATGAGCAGTTCTTC.

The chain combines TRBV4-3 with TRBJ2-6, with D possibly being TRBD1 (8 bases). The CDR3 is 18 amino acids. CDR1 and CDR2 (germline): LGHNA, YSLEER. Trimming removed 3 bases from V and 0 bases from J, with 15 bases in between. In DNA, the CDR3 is TGCGCCAGCAGCCAGAACAGGGGGGGCCCCTCTGGGGCCAACGTCCTGACTTTC. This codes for CASSQNRGGPSGANVLTF.

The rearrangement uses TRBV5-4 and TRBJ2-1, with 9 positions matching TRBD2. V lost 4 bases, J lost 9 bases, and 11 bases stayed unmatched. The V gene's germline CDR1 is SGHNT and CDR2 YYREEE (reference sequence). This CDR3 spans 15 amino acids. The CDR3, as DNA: TGTGCCAGCAGCAGGGATCAGCGGGGGGAGGGTGAGCAGTTCTTC. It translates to CASSRDQRGEGEQFF. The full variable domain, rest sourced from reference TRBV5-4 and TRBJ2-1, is ETGVTQSPTHLIKTRGQQVTLRCSSQSGHNTVSWYQQALGQGPQFIFQYYREEENGRGNFPPRFSGLQFPNYSSELNVNALELDDSALYLCASSRDQRGEGEQFFGPGTRLTVL.

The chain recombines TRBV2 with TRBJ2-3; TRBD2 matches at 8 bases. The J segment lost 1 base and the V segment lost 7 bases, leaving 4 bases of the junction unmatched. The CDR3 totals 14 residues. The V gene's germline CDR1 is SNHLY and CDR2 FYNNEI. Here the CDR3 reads CASIRGGGTDTQYF. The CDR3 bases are TGTGCCAGCATTCGGGGGGGCGGCACAGATACGCAGTATTTT.

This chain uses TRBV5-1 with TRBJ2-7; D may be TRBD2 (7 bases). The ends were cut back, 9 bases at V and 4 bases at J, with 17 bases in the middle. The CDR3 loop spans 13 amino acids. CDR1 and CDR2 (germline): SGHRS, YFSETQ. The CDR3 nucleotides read TGCGCCACTTCCCAACAGGGAGGGTACGAGCAGTACTTC. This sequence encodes CATSQQGGYEQYF.

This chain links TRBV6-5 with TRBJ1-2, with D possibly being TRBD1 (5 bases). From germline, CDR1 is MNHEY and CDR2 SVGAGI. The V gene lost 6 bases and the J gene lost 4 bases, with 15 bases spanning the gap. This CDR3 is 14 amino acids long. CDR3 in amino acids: CASRRGGQSYGYTF. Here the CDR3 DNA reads TGTGCCAGCAGGCGCGGGGGTCAAAGCTATGGCTACACCTTC.

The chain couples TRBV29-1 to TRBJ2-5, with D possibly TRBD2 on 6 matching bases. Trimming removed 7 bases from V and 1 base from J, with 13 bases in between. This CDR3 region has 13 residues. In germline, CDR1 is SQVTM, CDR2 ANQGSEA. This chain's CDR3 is CSGESGVQETQYF. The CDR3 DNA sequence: TGCAGCGGCGAATCGGGGGTCCAAGAGACCCAGTACTTC.

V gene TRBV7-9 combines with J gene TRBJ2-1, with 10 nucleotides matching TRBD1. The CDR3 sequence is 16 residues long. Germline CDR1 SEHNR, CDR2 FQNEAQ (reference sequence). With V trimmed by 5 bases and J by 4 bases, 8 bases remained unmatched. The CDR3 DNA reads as TGTGCCAGCAGCCACCCCCGGGACAGGGGTTACAATGAGCAGTTCTTC. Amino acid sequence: CASSHPRDRGYNEQFF.

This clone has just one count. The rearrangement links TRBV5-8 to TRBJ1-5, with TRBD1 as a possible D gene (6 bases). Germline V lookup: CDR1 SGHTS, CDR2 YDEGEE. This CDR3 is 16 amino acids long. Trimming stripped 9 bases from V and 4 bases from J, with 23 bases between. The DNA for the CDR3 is TGTGCCACCTGTCCGGGCGGCAGGGGCGTGAATCAGCCCCAGCATTTT. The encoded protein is CATCPGGRGVNQPQHF.

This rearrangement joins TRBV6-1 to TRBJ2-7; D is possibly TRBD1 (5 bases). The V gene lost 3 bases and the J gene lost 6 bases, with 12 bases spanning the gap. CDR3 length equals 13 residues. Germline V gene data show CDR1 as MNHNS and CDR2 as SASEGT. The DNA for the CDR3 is TGTGCCAGCAGTGACAGGGCACCCCCCGAGCAGTACTTC. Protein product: CASSDRAPPEQYF.

The CDR3 DNA sequence: TGTGCCAGCAAAACAGGGAACACTGAAGCTTTCTTT. Its protein product is CASKTGNTEAFF. The V and J genes are TRBV19 and TRBJ1-1, with D possibly matching TRBD1 (5 bases). The V gene lost 9 bases and the J gene lost 1 base, with 9 bases spanning the gap. CDR1 and CDR2 from the germline V gene are LNHDA and SQIVND (reference sequence). The CDR3 has 12 amino acids.

The CDR3 is CASSVALAGGRFIGDTQYF. The CDR3 nucleotides are TGTGCCAGCAGCGTAGCTCTAGCGGGGGGGCGCTTCATTGGGGATACGCAGTATTTT. The V gene is TRBV9, the J gene TRBJ2-3; TRBD2 matches at 12 bases. The CDR3 is 19 amino acids. Germline-derived CDR1 and CDR2 are SGDLS and YYNGEE. The V and J ends lost 0 bases and 6 bases, in that order; junction bases with no gene match: 14.

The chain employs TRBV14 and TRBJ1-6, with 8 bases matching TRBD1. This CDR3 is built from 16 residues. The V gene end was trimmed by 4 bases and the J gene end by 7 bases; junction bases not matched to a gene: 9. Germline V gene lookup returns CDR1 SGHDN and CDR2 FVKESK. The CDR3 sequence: CASSLSWDRSNSPLHF. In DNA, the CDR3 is TGTGCCAGCAGCCTAAGTTGGGACAGGTCCAATTCACCCCTCCACTTT.